The TCR beta chain described here comes from a study of blood T cell repertoires in COVID-19. The CDR3 contains 18 residues. The ends lost 5 bases at V and 5 bases at J; junction bases unmatched: 14. Germline V CDR1 and CDR2: SGHVS, FQNEAQ. Some clones are missing from TCRdb's copy, which holds only in-frame ones; the method was immunoSEQ multiplex PCR. The table shows around 300,000 clones, with 89% occurring only once. The source material was peripheral blood. This sequence was found in a woman aged 40 to 50 who had recovered from COVID-19. V is TRBV7-8 and J is TRBJ2-1; 11 nucleotides match TRBD2. The CDR3: CASSPTSGIKLEHNEQFF. Written as DNA, the CDR3 is TGTGCCAGCAGCCCGACTAGCGGGATAAAGCTTGAACACAATGAGCAGTTCTTC.